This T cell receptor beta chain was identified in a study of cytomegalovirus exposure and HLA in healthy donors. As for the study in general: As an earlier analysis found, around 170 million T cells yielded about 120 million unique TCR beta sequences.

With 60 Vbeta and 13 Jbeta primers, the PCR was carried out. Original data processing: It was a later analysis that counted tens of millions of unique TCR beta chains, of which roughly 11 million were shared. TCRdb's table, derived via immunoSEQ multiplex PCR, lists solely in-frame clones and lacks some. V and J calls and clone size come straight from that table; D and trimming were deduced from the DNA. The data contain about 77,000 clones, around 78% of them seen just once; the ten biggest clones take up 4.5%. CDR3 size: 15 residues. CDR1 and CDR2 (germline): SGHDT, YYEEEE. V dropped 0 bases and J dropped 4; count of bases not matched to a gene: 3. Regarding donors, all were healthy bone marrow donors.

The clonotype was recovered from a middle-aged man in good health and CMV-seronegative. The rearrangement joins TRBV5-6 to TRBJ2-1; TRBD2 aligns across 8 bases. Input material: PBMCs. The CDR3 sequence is CASSLVGREYNEQFF. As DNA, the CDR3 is TGTGCCAGCAGCTTGGTCGGGAGGGAATACAATGAGCAGTTCTTC. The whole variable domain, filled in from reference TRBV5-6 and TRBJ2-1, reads DAGVTQSPTHLIKTRGQQVTLRCSPKSGHDTVSWYQQALGQGPQFIFQYYEEEERQRGNFPDRFSGHQFPNYSSELNVNALLLGDSALYLCASSLVGREYNEQFFGPGTRLTVL.